This TCR beta chain was sequenced during a study of T cells in localized non-small cell lung cancer. The study, taken as a whole, reports: Longer overall survival was seen with higher T cell density measured in blood. It was uninvolved adjacent lung that showed the highest T cell clonality, exceeding tumor. Within adjacent lung there appeared a median roughly 60 of the top 100 tumor clones.

Here immunoSEQ multiplex PCR was the method, and the copy in TCRdb shows in-frame clones only, minus some. In the table there are about 82,000 clones, around 82% of which are singletons. Per germline, CDR1 LNHDA and CDR2 SQIVND (reference sequence). The CDR3 runs 16 residues. Unmatched junction bases numbered 12, after V lost 7 bases and J lost 6 bases. Notes on this clone: Its antigen remains unidentified.

Sequences were derived from PBMCs, sampled before any cancer treatment. The genes are TRBV19 and TRBJ2-2, with 9 bases identical to TRBD1. The TCR comes from a man aged 40-75 years with stage II squamous cell lung carcinoma. The CDR3 protein is CASTHVSGQGSGELFF. DNA for the CDR3: TGTGCCAGTACCCATGTTTCCGGACAGGGGTCCGGGGAGCTGTTTTTT.